This T cell receptor beta chain was captured by sequencing in a study of CD8+CD57+ T cells in acquired aplastic anemia. Study information: Sorted CD4+ and CD8+ cells yielded DNA averaging around 3.2 ug. CD4+ cells from healthy donors averaged roughly 9.9 million reads. Notes on the study in general: Around 30 sequences, all CD8+ CDR3, were shared between patients and controls. In CD8+ cells, Simpson's diversity showed no significant difference between patients and controls.

CDR1 is ENHRY and CDR2 is SYGVKD in the germline V gene. CDR3 length equals 14 residues. For CDR3 and TCR beta VDJ profiling, genomic DNA was the template used. TCRdb analysed the reads with MiXCR anew, one entry per CDR3 protein. The table shows around 140,000 distinct CDR3 sequences, with around two fifths occurring only once. Details on this clonotype: Its specificity is unknown. Compared with germline, one end of the junction differs, possibly owing to a read error.

What was sequenced was sorted CD4+, CD8+, or CD8+CD57+ T cells (not recorded which) from PBMCs. This clonotype was sampled from a human donor in good health, serving as a control. This rearrangement joins TRBV10-3 to TRBJ1-2; D remains unclear. The CDR3 spells CAVSESGPSYGYTF. The CDR3 nucleotides are TGTGCCGTCAGTGAGTCAGGACCTTCCTATGGCTACACCTTC.